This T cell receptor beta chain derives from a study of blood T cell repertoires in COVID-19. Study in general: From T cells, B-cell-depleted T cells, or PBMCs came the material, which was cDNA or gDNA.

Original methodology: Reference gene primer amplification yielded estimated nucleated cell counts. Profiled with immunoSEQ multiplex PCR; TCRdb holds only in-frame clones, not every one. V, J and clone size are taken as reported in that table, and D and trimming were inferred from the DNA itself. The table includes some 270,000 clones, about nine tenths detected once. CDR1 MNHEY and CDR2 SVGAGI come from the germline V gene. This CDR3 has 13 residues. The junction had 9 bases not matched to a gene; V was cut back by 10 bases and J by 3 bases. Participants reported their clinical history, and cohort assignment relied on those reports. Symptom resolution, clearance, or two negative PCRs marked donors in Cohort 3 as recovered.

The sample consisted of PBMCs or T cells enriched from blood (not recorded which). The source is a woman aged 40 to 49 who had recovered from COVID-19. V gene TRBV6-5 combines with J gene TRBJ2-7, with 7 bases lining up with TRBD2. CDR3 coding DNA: TGTGCCACCCTGCTCGGGGGGAACTACGAGCAGTACTTC. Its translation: CATLLGGNYEQYF.